This TCR beta chain derives from a study of blood T cell repertoires in COVID-19. In the study overall: The United States, Italy and Spain supplied acute and convalescent COVID-19 samples.

Libraries were prepared by immunoSEQ multiplex PCR; TCRdb keeps only in-frame clonotypes and omits some of them. Here the sample spans roughly 200,000 clones, around 90% being singletons. CDR1 and CDR2 from the germline V gene are MGHRA and YSYEKL. V was pared by 3 bases and J by 5 bases, with 11 bases between. The CDR3 consists of 15 residues. The chain links TRBV4-1 to TRBJ1-6; a possible D gene is TRBD1 (5 bases). Sequencing input: PBMCs or T cells enriched from blood (not recorded which). The receptor was derived from a man younger than 45 who had recovered from COVID-19. The CDR3 spells CASSQEGRDNSPLHF. Written as DNA, the CDR3 is TGCGCCAGCAGCCAGGAGGGGCGCGATAATTCACCCCTCCACTTT.